This T cell receptor beta chain was obtained from a study of T cell responses to AZD1222 COVID-19 vaccine. Study background: Researchers grouped second doses given at about 4 or about 12 weeks into one pool.

Here immunoSEQ multiplex PCR was the method, and the copy in TCRdb shows in-frame clones only, minus some. The repertoire holds around 110,000 clones, with just over 85% as singletons. The CDR3 is made up of 12 amino acids. Trimming removed 2 bases from V and 5 bases from J, with 3 bases in between. Germline V lookup: CDR1 KGHSH, CDR2 LQKENI. The material was peripheral blood, obtained on day 0 of AZD1222 vaccination. The V and J genes are TRBV18 and TRBJ1-4, with unresolved D. This sequence was found in an adult in good health. The CDR3 protein is CASSPANEKLFF. CDR3 in DNA: TGTGCCAGCTCACCAGCGAATGAAAAACTGTTTTTT.